This entry lists 20 T cell receptor beta chains sequenced from one sample in a study of shared clonotypes between healthy human individuals (TCRdb year 2020). The library was prepared using the immunoSEQ multiplex PCR assay. TCRdb limited this immuneACCESS table to in-frame rearrangements with V and J called. A share of clones is missing; checked studies link under half to unresolved V genes, and the rest is unexplained. Across this sample there are roughly 400,000 clones, with 96% seen only once. The top ten clones comprise around 0.29% of the sample. The sample consisted of memory CD8+ T cells sorted from blood. This specimen's cell subset or site label, interpreted: CD45RO+ cells pooled with CCR7-negative TemRA cells. The receptors were gathered from a man aged 25 to 45 in good health.

The CDR3 here is CASSVDRGTGEQFF. The CDR3, as DNA: TGTGCCAGCAGTGTAGACAGGGGGACGGGTGAGCAGTTCTTC. This rearrangement joins TRBV2 to TRBJ2-1, with 9 nucleotides matching TRBD1. This CDR3 comprises 14 residues. The germline V gene has CDR1 SNHLY and CDR2 FYNNEI. Trimming at V came to 4 bases and at J to 9 bases, leaving 7 bases not matched to a gene.

The V and J genes are TRBV7-8 and TRBJ2-7, with 7 bases that match TRBD1. V lost 5 bases and J lost 3; bases outside the gene matches: 13. This CDR3 has 16 residues. Germline values: CDR1 SGHVS, CDR2 FQNEAQ. The CDR3 DNA follows: TGTGCCAGCAGCCCACTTGACAGGGAATTACTCTACGAGCAGTACTTC. Its translation is CASSPLDRELLYEQYF.

V and J are TRBV6-9 and TRBJ2-7; TRBD2 matches 7 bases. CDR3 length equals 15 residues. The junction had 9 bases not matched to a gene; V was cut back by 7 bases and J by 0 bases. CDR1 MNHGY and CDR2 SVAAGI come from the germline V gene. The CDR3 DNA reads TGTGCCAGCACGGGAGGTAGTAGCAACTCCTACGAGCAGTACTTC. Amino acid sequence: CASTGGSSNSYEQYF.

This chain joins TRBV11-3 and TRBJ2-1, with D perhaps matching TRBD1 (6 bases). This CDR3 comprises 12 residues. Germline V gives CDR1 SGHNT, CDR2 YENEEA. The ends were cut back, 5 bases at V and 8 bases at J, with 10 bases in the middle. The CDR3 loop reads CASSVQGYEQFF. In DNA, the CDR3 is TGTGCCAGCAGCGTACAGGGCTATGAGCAGTTCTTC.

This clone was detected once. The chain carries TRBV7-3 and TRBJ2-3; D call uncertain. Germline-derived CDR1 and CDR2 are SGHTA and FQGTGA. This CDR3 comprises 14 residues. Trimming left V 1 base short and J 1 base short, with 6 bases between. This CDR3 is CASSLNLRTDTQYF. The CDR3 nucleotides read TGTGCCAGCAGCTTAAATCTCCGCACAGATACGCAGTATTTT.

This chain uses TRBV5-1 with TRBJ2-1, with D perhaps matching TRBD2 (5 bases). Germline V lookup: CDR1 SGHRS, CDR2 YFSETQ. This CDR3 comprises 15 residues. V was cut by 2 bases and J by 6 bases, with 15 bases left in between. The CDR3, as DNA: TGCGCCAGCAGCTTAAGAACTAGTGAAGGCAATGAGCAGTTCTTC. Translating gives CASSLRTSEGNEQFF.

The chain couples TRBV28 to TRBJ1-4; possible D gene TRBD1, 5 bases. The CDR3 is made up of 14 amino acids. V was shortened by 2 bases and J by 3 bases, with 7 bases between the two germline ends. Germline values: CDR1 MDHEN, CDR2 SYDVKM. The CDR3 coding sequence is TGTGCCAGCAGTTTACAGGGATCTAATGAAAAACTGTTTTTT. It specifies CASSLQGSNEKLFF.

The CDR3 bases are TGTGCCTGGAGTCCCCAGGGGTATCAGCCCCAGCATTTT. It yields the protein CAWSPQGYQPQHF. The chain joins TRBV30 to TRBJ1-5; weak D call: TRBD1 (6 bases). CDR3 size: 13 residues. V was trimmed by 2 bases and J by 5 bases, leaving 10 bases between them. Per germline, CDR1 GTSNPN and CDR2 SVGIG (reference sequence).

The chain employs TRBV15 and TRBJ2-1; unclear D gene. The germline V and J ends were trimmed by 0 bases and 8 bases, with 8 bases remaining between them. The CDR3 contains 13 residues. Germline assignment: CDR1 LNHNV and CDR2 YYDKDF (reference sequence). The CDR3 DNA reads as TGTGCCACCAGCAGAGATGCAGGTTATGAGCAGTTCTTC. Translated, it gives CATSRDAGYEQFF.

V is TRBV6-6 and J is TRBJ2-5; 8 positions agree with TRBD2. Germline values: CDR1 MNHNY, CDR2 SVGAGI (reference sequence). This CDR3 contains 13 residues. The V and J ends lost 3 bases and 5 bases, in that order; junction bases with no gene match: 2. The CDR3 sequence is CASSYPGGETQYF. CDR3 coding DNA: TGTGCCAGCAGTTATCCGGGAGGGGAGACCCAGTACTTC.

The rearrangement links TRBV30 to TRBJ2-1; tentatively, D is TRBD1 (5 bases). The length of the CDR3 is 22 residues. Germline CDR1 GTSNPN, CDR2 SVGIG (reference sequence). V was trimmed by 4 bases and J by 0 bases, leaving 34 bases between them. CDR3 protein: CAWTVSLWIRVPSPSSYNEQFF. CDR3 nucleotide sequence: TGTGCCTGGACCGTCTCCCTCTGGATCAGGGTGCCCTCCCCCAGCTCCTACAATGAGCAGTTCTTC.

This chain connects TRBV5-4 to TRBJ2-1; TRBD2 aligns across 8 bases. From germline, CDR1 is SGHNT and CDR2 YYREEE (reference sequence). With V trimmed by 2 bases and J by 0 bases, 7 bases remained unmatched. The CDR3 is 17 residues long. CDR3 nucleotides: TGTGCCAGCAGCTTTATGGGCGGGAGGCTCTCCTACAATGAGCAGTTCTTC. It encodes CASSFMGGRLSYNEQFF.

V gene TRBV2 combines with J gene TRBJ2-7, with TRBD2 matching 7 bases. The V segment lost 9 bases and the J segment 0 bases; nucleotides outside the gene matches: 8. In germline, CDR1 is SNHLY, CDR2 FYNNEI. The CDR3 covers 14 residues. The CDR3 sequence: CASSIAGSSYEQYF. CDR3 coding DNA: TGTGCCAGTTCGATAGCGGGTAGCTCCTACGAGCAGTACTTC.

The V gene is TRBV27, the J gene TRBJ1-2, with D perhaps matching TRBD1 (5 bases). CDR1 and CDR2 from the germline V gene are MNHEY and SMNVEV (reference sequence). This CDR3 comprises 16 residues. The ends were cut back, 5 bases at V and 4 bases at J, with 20 bases in the middle. The CDR3 DNA sequence: TGTGCCAGCAGTGAAAGTCTTCCGGGACGGGGCTATGGCTACACCTTC. Translated: CASSESLPGRGYGYTF.

V is TRBV19 and J is TRBJ2-3; 10 bases are shared with TRBD2. CDR1 is LNHDA, CDR2 SQIVND, per germline (reference sequence). The CDR3 consists of 14 residues. J lost 4 bases, V lost 4 bases, and 2 bases had no gene match. This chain's CDR3 is CASSTSGSPDTQYF. In DNA form, the CDR3 reads TGTGCCAGTAGTACTAGCGGGAGCCCAGATACGCAGTATTTT.

The CDR3 here is CASSIALAGGTYEQYF. CDR3 nucleotides: TGTGCCAGTAGTATAGCCCTAGCGGGAGGGACCTACGAGCAGTACTTC. This chain connects TRBV19 to TRBJ2-7; 12 positions match TRBD2. The CDR3 spans 16 residues. CDR1 is LNHDA and CDR2 is SQIVND in the germline V gene (reference sequence). Trimming took 1 base from V and 2 from J; bases not matched to a gene: 3.

The chain is built from TRBV19 and TRBJ2-7; D might be TRBD1 (6 bases). Trimming removed 6 bases from V and 3 bases from J, with 21 bases in between. In germline, CDR1 is LNHDA, CDR2 SQIVND (reference sequence). The CDR3 runs to 16 residues. In nucleotides, the CDR3 is TGTGCCAGTAGCTTCCGACAGGAAGGTCAAAACTACGAGCAGTACTTC. It specifies CASSFRQEGQNYEQYF.

The gene calls are TRBV2 and TRBJ2-3; D gene uncertain. Looked up from germline, CDR1 is SNHLY and CDR2 is FYNNEI. This CDR3 spans 14 amino acids. Trimming removed 4 bases at V and 2 bases at J, with 10 bases between. CDR3 region: CASSAGSFTDTQYF. Here the CDR3 DNA reads TGTGCCAGCAGTGCTGGCAGCTTCACAGATACGCAGTATTTT.

This chain uses TRBV30 with TRBJ2-1, with 8 bases matching TRBD2. This CDR3 is built from 15 residues. CDR1 is GTSNPN, CDR2 SVGIG, per germline (reference sequence). V was pared by 0 bases and J by 12 bases, with 13 bases of the junction left unmatched. The CDR3 DNA reads as TGTGCCTGGAGTGTAGGGCTAGCGGGCGGAAGGGGGCAGTTCTTC. As protein: CAWSVGLAGGRGQFF.

V and J are TRBV7-9 and TRBJ1-6, with D unclear. This CDR3 spans 11 amino acids. Trimming took off 2 bases at V and 7 bases at J, with 0 bases between the two ends. CDR1 and CDR2 from the germline V gene are SEHNR and FQNEAQ (reference sequence). CDR3 sequence: CASSLNSPLHF. CDR3 nucleotide sequence: TGTGCCAGCAGCTTAAATTCACCCCTCCACTTT.